The rows below give T cell receptor beta chains drawn from one sample of a study of shared clonotypes between healthy human individuals. Here immunoSEQ multiplex PCR was the method, and the copy in TCRdb shows in-frame clones only, minus some. The sample records more than 850,000 clones, 75% to 80% being singletons. Input material: memory CD4+ T cells from PBMCs. Receptor source: a man aged 18 to 29 in good health. Some clones in this sample may be carry-over from other donors' samples. The CDR3 runs from the conserved cysteine through the conserved F or W. A D gene is named only where the DNA matches it firmly. Expanded clones are given a class, and other clones once, few, many or no size at all.

j_call v_call d_call clone_size cdr3_aa cdr3_nt
TRBJ2-3 TRBV19 TRBD1 once CASKDRAKDTQYF TGTGCCAGTAAAGACAGGGCTAAAGATACGCAGTATTTT
TRBJ2-1 TRBV27 . . CASSLETANNEQFF TGTGCCAGCAGTTTAGAGACGGCAAACAATGAGCAGTTCTTC
TRBJ2-7 TRBV7-9 . . CASSPSQGKVYEQYF TGTGCCAGCAGCCCCTCTCAGGGGAAGGTCTACGAGCAGTACTTC
TRBJ1-1 TRBV27 . . CASSLSRGNTEAFF TGTGCCAGCAGTTTATCTCGGGGGAACACTGAAGCTTTCTTT
TRBJ2-7 TRBV4-3 . . CASSQIRGHEQYF TGCGCCAGCAGCCAAATCCGGGGTCACGAGCAGTACTTC
TRBJ1-2 TRBV19 . few CASKAFGGYTF TGTGCCAGTAAGGCGTTCGGGGGCTACACCTTC
TRBJ1-2 TRBV4-3 TRBD1 . CASSSGDRAPDYGYTF TGCGCCAGCAGCTCGGGAGACAGGGCACCAGATTATGGCTACACCTTC
TRBJ2-4 TRBV7-3 . . CASSLGGAKNIQYF TGTGCCAGCAGCCTCGGGGGAGCCAAAAACATTCAGTACTTC
TRBJ2-3 TRBV28 TRBD2 . CASSFAGEARRLADTQYF TGTGCCAGCAGTTTTGCGGGGGAAGCCCGAAGATTAGCAGATACGCAGTATTTT
TRBJ2-2 TRBV6-6 TRBD1 . CASSYSWTGLTGELFF TGTGCCAGCAGTTACTCGTGGACAGGCCTCACCGGGGAGCTGTTTTTT
TRBJ2-2 TRBV10-2 TRBD2 many CASSEHQAGDTGELFF TGCGCCAGCAGTGAGCATCAGGCGGGAGACACCGGGGAGCTGTTTTTT
TRBJ2-7 TRBV28 . . CASSSPAFYEQYF TGTGCCAGCAGTTCCCCGGCTTTCTACGAGCAGTACTTC
TRBJ2-7 TRBV28 TRBD1 . CASSLLTDREGQYF TGTGCCAGCAGTTTATTAACGGACAGGGAAGGGCAGTACTTC
TRBJ2-2 TRBV11-3 . . CASSPVGVLNTGELFF TGTGCCAGCAGCCCGGTCGGGGTTCTGAACACCGGGGAGCTGTTTTTT
TRBJ2-1 TRBV5-1 TRBD1 many CASRKQGADQPYNEQFF TGCGCCAGCAGAAAACAGGGGGCCGACCAACCCTACAATGAGCAGTTCTTC
TRBJ2-1 TRBV6-1 . . CASSDRDKGSDEQFF TGTGCCAGCAGTGACCGGGACAAAGGATCGGATGAGCAGTTCTTC
TRBJ2-7 TRBV6-6 TRBD2 . CASILAGEEKWYEQYF TGTGCCAGCATTCTAGCGGGAGAGGAAAAGTGGTACGAGCAGTACTTC
TRBJ1-1 TRBV19 . . CASSMVGNTEAFF TGTGCCAGTAGTATGGTAGGGAACACTGAAGCTTTCTTT
TRBJ2-3 TRBV5-4 . . CASSLAGGRSKNTQYF TGTGCCAGCAGCTTGGCCGGAGGCCGCTCCAAAAATACGCAGTATTTT
TRBJ2-7 TRBV30 . . CAWDQGTYEQYF TGTGCCTGGGACCAGGGAACCTACGAGCAGTACTTC
TRBJ1-2 TRBV19 TRBD1 . CASRKTGVLDYGYTF TGTGCCAGTAGGAAAACAGGGGTTCTAGACTATGGCTACACCTTC
TRBJ2-3 TRBV4-1 TRBD2 . CASSSQTSGTDTQYF TGCGCCAGCAGCTCCCAGACTAGCGGCACAGATACGCAGTATTTT
TRBJ2-3 TRBV2 . . CASSEREGTQYF TGTGCCAGCAGTGAGAGGGAAGGTACGCAGTATTTT
TRBJ2-3 TRBV30 . once CAWSLALGTDTQYF TGTGCCTGGAGTCTAGCATTGGGCACAGATACGCAGTATTTT
TRBJ1-4 TRBV5-1 TRBD1 . CASSLSGTGGEKLFF TGCGCCAGCAGCCTATCCGGGACAGGTGGTGAAAAACTGTTTTTT
TRBJ1-2 TRBV10-1 . once CASSEKLGAYGYTF TGCGCCAGCAGTGAAAAATTGGGGGCCTATGGCTACACCTTC
TRBJ1-3 TRBV5-1 . . CASRYSAQSRNTIYF TGCGCCAGCAGATACAGCGCTCAATCCAGAAACACCATATATTTT
TRBJ1-3 TRBV9 TRBD1 . CASSVDYFEGRLKGASGNTIYF TGTGCCAGCAGCGTAGACTATTTTGAGGGCAGGCTTAAGGGGGCCTCTGGAAACACCATATATTTT
TRBJ2-2 TRBV12-5 TRBD1 . CASGLATGGGNTGELFF TGTGCTAGTGGTTTGGCGACAGGGGGTGGGAACACCGGGGAGCTGTTTTTT
TRBJ1-2 TRBV28 . . CASSLRDYGYTF TGTGCCAGCTCCCTCCGAGACTATGGCTACACCTTC
TRBJ1-2 TRBV5-4 . few CASSLVGGNYGYTF TGTGCCAGCAGCTTGGTTGGGGGGAACTATGGCTACACCTTC
TRBJ1-1 TRBV7-2 . few CASSSYSEAFF TGTGCCAGCAGCTCATACTCTGAAGCTTTCTTT
TRBJ2-1 TRBV5-1 . . CASSLEGPPNEQFF TGCGCCAGCAGCTTGGAGGGACCCCCAAATGAGCAGTTCTTC
TRBJ1-4 TRBV7-2 . . CASSQGRGEKLFF TGTGCCAGCAGCCAGGGAAGAGGGGAAAAACTGTTTTTT
TRBJ2-7 TRBV28 TRBD1 . CASSFGTGGYEQYF TGTGCCAGCAGTTTCGGGACAGGGGGTTACGAGCAGTACTTC
TRBJ1-6 TRBV30 TRBD1 . CAWSSGRGNSPLHF TGTGCCTGGAGTTCAGGCAGGGGGAATTCACCCCTCCACTTT
TRBJ2-1 TRBV5-1 TRBD1 few CASSPVTGEDGNEQFF TGCGCCAGCTCTCCGGTGACAGGGGAGGATGGTAATGAGCAGTTCTTC
TRBJ2-6 TRBV5-1 . . CASKRETSGANVLTF TGCGCCAGCAAAAGAGAAACCTCTGGGGCCAACGTCCTGACTTTC
TRBJ2-1 TRBV15 . . CATSPLQAGHNEQFF TGTGCCACCTCGCCTTTGCAGGCAGGCCACAATGAGCAGTTCTTC
TRBJ1-1 TRBV27 . . CASSSGSRGMNTEAFF TGTGCCAGCAGTTCGGGGTCCAGGGGAATGAACACTGAAGCTTTCTTT
TRBJ1-2 TRBV7-2 . once CAKREGFSNYGYTF TGTGCCAAGCGGGAGGGGTTCAGCAACTATGGCTACACCTTC
TRBJ2-1 TRBV27 . . CASSTAYNEQFF TGTGCCAGCAGTACCGCATACAATGAGCAGTTCTTC
TRBJ1-3 TRBV7-2 . . CASSLIFEGNTIYF TGTGCCAGCAGCTTAATTTTTGAGGGAAACACCATATATTTT
TRBJ1-2 TRBV5-1 . . CASSLEGPNYGYTF TGCGCCAGCAGCTTGGAAGGCCCTAACTATGGCTACACCTTC
TRBJ2-5 TRBV11-3 TRBD1 . CASSSGTGRETQYF TGTGCCAGCAGCTCGGGGACAGGGAGGGAGACCCAGTACTTC
TRBJ1-1 TRBV29-1 TRBD1 . CSGTPGTGTAFF TGCAGCGGCACTCCCGGGACAGGGACAGCTTTCTTT
TRBJ2-7 TRBV19 . . CASRGRGRSSYEQYF TGTGCCAGTAGGGGACGGGGTCGATCCTCCTACGAGCAGTACTTC
TRBJ2-7 TRBV7-2 TRBD2 . CASSSRGGRAFFYEQYF TGTGCCAGCAGCTCTCGGGGCGGGAGGGCCTTTTTCTACGAGCAGTACTTC
TRBJ1-2 TRBV7-2 . . CASSLEQADWPYGYTF TGTGCCAGCAGCTTAGAACAGGCCGATTGGCCCTATGGCTACACCTTC
TRBJ2-7 TRBV2 . many CASSIEVGETNPSRLYEQYF TGTGCCAGCAGTATTGAGGTGGGAGAGACTAATCCCTCCCGACTCTACGAGCAGTACTTC
TRBJ2-1 TRBV30 . . CAWSVGGYEQFF TGTGCCTGGAGTGTCGGGGGCTATGAGCAGTTCTTC
TRBJ1-1 TRBV19 . . CASAPKMNTEAFF TGTGCCAGTGCCCCCAAGATGAACACTGAAGCTTTCTTT
TRBJ1-2 TRBV6-5 . . CASSYSNRADYGYTF TGTGCCAGCAGTTACTCGAACAGGGCAGACTATGGCTACACCTTC
TRBJ2-3 TRBV27 . . CASWRAAGTDTQYF TGTGCCAGCTGGAGGGCCGCGGGCACAGATACGCAGTATTTT
TRBJ1-1 TRBV7-9 . . CASSRPGGEAFF TGTGCCAGCAGCCGACCGGGAGGTGAAGCTTTCTTT